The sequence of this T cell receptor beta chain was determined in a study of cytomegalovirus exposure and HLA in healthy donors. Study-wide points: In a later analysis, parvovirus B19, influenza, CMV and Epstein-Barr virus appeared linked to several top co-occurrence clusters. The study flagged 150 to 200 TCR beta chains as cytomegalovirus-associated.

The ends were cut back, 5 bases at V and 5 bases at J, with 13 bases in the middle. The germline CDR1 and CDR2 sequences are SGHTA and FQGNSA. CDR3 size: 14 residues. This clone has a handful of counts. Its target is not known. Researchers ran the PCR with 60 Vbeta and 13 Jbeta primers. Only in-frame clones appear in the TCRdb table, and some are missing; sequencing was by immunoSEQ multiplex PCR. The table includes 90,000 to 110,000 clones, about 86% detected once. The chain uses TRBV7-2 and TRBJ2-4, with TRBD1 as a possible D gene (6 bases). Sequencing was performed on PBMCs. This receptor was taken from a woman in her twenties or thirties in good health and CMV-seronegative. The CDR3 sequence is CASSPRDTQNIQYF. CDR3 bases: TGTGCCAGCAGCCCCCGGGACACCCAAAACATTCAGTACTTC.